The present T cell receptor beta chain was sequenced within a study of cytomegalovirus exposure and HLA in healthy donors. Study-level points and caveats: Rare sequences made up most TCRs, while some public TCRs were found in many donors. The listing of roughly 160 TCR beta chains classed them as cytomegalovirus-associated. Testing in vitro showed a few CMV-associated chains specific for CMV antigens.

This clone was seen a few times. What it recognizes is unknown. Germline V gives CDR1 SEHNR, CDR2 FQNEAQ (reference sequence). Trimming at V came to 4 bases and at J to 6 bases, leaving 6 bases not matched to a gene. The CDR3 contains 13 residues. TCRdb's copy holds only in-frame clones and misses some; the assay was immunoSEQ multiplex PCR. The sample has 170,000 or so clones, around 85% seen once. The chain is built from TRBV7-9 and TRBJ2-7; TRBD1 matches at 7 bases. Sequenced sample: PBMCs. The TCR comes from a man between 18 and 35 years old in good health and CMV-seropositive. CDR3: CASSSGQFREQYF. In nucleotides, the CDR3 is TGTGCCAGCAGCTCGGGACAGTTCCGCGAGCAGTACTTC.